This T cell receptor (beta chain) was observed in a study of T cell repertoires in cytomegalovirus infection. Study details: CMV infection together with matching HLA type was indicated by public TCR beta signatures.

V was trimmed by 0 bases and J by 4 bases, leaving 12 bases between them. Germline V lookup: CDR1 MGHRA, CDR2 YSYEKL. CDR3 length: 15 amino acids. As regards this clonotype: Its target is not known.

Via MiXCR, TCRdb re-called the reads, giving one row per CDR3 protein. The sample has about 770,000 distinct CDR3 sequences, almost 30% seen once; the top ten hold around 13%. The rearrangement uses TRBV4-1 and TRBJ1-1, with D perhaps matching TRBD1 (5 bases). This receptor was taken from a human donor in good health (CMV status not recorded). Some clones in this sample may be carry-over from other donors' samples. The sample was cultured CD8+ T cells from PBMCs, taken from culture after CMV antigen stimulation. The CDR3 DNA sequence: TGCGCCAGCAGCCAAGAGGGCAGGGTGGGCACTGAAGCTTTCTTT. This sequence encodes CASSQEGRVGTEAFF.